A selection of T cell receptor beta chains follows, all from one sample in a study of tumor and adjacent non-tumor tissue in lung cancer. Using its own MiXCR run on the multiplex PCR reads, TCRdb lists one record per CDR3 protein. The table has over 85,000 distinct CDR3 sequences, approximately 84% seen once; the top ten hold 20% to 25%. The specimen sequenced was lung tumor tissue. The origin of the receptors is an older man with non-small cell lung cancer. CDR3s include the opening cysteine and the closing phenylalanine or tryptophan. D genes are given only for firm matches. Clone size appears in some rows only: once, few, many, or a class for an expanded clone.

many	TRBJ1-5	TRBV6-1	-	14	CASSAGISNQPQHF	TGTGCCAGCAGCGCGGGGATTAGCAATCAGCCCCAGCATTTT
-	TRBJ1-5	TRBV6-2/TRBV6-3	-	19	CASSYSIGGTRASNRPQHF	TGTGCCAGCAGTTACTCGATTGGGGGTACAAGAGCGAGCAATCGGCCCCAGCATTTC
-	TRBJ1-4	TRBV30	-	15	CAALQDRGRDEKLFF	TGTGCCGCCCTCCAGGATAGGGGTAGGGATGAAAAACTGTTTTTT
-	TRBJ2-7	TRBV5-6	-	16	CASSSVVRDWTYGHYF	TGTGCCAGCAGCTCCGTTGTCCGGGACTGGACCTACGGGCACTACTTC
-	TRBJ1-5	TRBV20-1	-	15	CSASGGVGSNQPQHF	TGCAGTGCTAGTGGGGGGGTGGGAAGCAATCAGCCCCAGCATTTT
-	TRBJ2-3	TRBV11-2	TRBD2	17	CASSPRLAGGHGDTQYF	TGTGCTAGCAGCCCTAGGCTAGCGGGGGGGCATGGAGATACGCAGTATTTT
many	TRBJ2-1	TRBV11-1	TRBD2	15	CASSLGRGGVNEQFF	TGTGCCAGCAGCTTAGGACGGGGAGGGGTTAATGAGCAGTTCTTC
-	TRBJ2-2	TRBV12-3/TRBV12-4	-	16	CTSSLSLRANTGELFF	TGTACCAGCAGCCTGTCCCTCAGAGCGAACACCGGGGAGCTGTTTTTT
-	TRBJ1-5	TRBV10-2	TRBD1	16	CARKTDRGRSNQPQHF	TGTGCCAGGAAGACCGACAGGGGTCGTAGCAATCAGCCCCAGCATTTT
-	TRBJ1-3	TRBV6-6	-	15	CANNILGQGGNTIYF	TGTGCCAACAACATCTTGGGACAAGGGGGAAACACCATATATTTT
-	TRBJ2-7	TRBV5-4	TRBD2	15	CASSGAGGPSYEQHF	TGTGCCAGCAGCGGCGCGGGGGGGCCGTCATACGAGCAGCACTTC
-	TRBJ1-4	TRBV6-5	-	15	CTSRSEQGRGEKLFF	TGTACCAGCAGATCTGAACAGGGAAGAGGTGAAAAACTGTTTTTT
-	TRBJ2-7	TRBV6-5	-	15	CASSYSTGTAYEDYF	TGTGCCAGCAGTTACTCGACAGGGACTGCCTACGAGGATTACTTC
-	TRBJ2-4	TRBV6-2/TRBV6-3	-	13	CANSYLMSDIQYF	TGTGCCAACAGTTACTTGATGAGTGACATTCAGTACTTC
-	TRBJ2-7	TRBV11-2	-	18	CASSLDKVVQGRLYEQYF	TGTGCCAGCAGCTTAGACAAGGTCGTACAGGGAAGGCTGTACGAGCAGTACTTC
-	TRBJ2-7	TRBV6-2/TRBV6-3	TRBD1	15	CASNTKTGFNYEQYF	TGTGCCAGCAATACTAAGACAGGGTTTAACTACGAACAGTACTTC
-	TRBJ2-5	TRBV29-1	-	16	CSAKPCLQTGQESQYF	TGCAGCGCCAAACCCTGCCTCCAAACAGGTCAAGAGAGCCAGTACTTC
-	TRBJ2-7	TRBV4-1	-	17	CASSQDRGEMGPYEQYF	TGCGCCAGCAGCCAAGATAGGGGGGAGATGGGGCCTTACGAGCAGTACTTC
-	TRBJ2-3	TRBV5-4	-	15	CASSGRGGGRDTQYF	TGTGCCAGTAGCGGTAGGGGCGGGGGCCGGGATACGCAGTATTTT
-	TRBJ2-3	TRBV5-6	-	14	CASSYRLSGDTQYF	TGTGCCAGCAGTTACAGGCTTTCCGGAGATACGCAGTATTTT
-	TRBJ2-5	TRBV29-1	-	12	CSLEAGGGTQYF	TGCAGTCTTGAGGCAGGGGGAGGGACCCAGTACTTT
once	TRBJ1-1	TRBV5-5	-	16	CANPLIAPGGVTEAFF	TGTGCCAACCCATTAATTGCTCCCGGAGGGGTTACTGAAGCATTCTTT
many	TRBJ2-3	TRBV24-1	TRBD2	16	CATSDSSGRHTDTQYF	TGTGCCACCAGTGATTCTAGCGGGAGACACACAGATACGCAGTATTTT
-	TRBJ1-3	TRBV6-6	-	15	CASSYPCRVQSTIYF	TGTGCCAGCAGCTACCCATGCAGGGTGCAATCCACCATATATTTT